Listed below are T cell receptor beta chains from one sample, sequenced in a study of T cells in Graves' hyperthyroidism and ophthalmopathy. TCRdb reanalysed the multiplex PCR reads using MiXCR and keeps one entry per CDR3 protein. Of 690,000 or so distinct CDR3 sequences in the sample, around 20% were seen once. The sample consisted of blood. These receptors were collected from a woman aged 45-65 years with Graves' hyperthyroidism that later progressed to Graves' ophthalmopathy. CDR3s include the opening cysteine and the closing phenylalanine or tryptophan. D genes are given only for firm matches. Some rows have no size entry. The others give once, few or many, or a class for an expanded clone.

V	D	J	size	DNA	CDR3
TRBV5-1	NA	TRBJ2-1	many	TGCGCCAGCAGCTTGGATCAGGGCACAAATGAGCAGTTCTTC	CASSLDQGTNEQFF
TRBV6-5	NA	TRBJ2-1	NA	TGTGCCAGCATTGGTCCTCTGACCTACAATGAGCAGTTCTTC	CASIGPLTYNEQFF
TRBV6-1	TRBD1	TRBJ1-2	NA	TGTGCCAGCAGTAAACTACCGGGGACAGGGATCTTTAACTATGGCTACACCTTC	CASSKLPGTGIFNYGYTF
TRBV6-1	NA	TRBJ1-1	NA	TGTGCCAGCAGGATACAGGGTAACACTGAAGCTTTCTTT	CASRIQGNTEAFF
TRBV7-9	NA	TRBJ2-2	many	TGTGCCAGCAGACGTCAAACCGGGGAGCTGTTTTTT	CASRRQTGELFF
TRBV27	NA	TRBJ1-6	many	TGTGCCAGCACCACATCGGCGGACACTTCAGGACGCTTGAGTTCACCCCTCCACTTT	CASTTSADTSGRLSSPLHF
TRBV15	NA	TRBJ2-7	NA	TGTGCCACCAGCAGAGATCTCCAGGAAACCTACGAGCAGTACTTC	CATSRDLQETYEQYF
TRBV28	NA	TRBJ2-3	many	TGTGCCAGCAGTTCCCAAGGGTCACAGCCACTCACAGATACGCAGTATTTT	CASSSQGSQPLTDTQYF
TRBV30	NA	TRBJ1-4	many	TGTGCCTGGAGTGTGCCAGGGGCTGATGAAAAACTGTTTTTT	CAWSVPGADEKLFF
TRBV6-1	TRBD1	TRBJ1-5	NA	TGTGCCATAGGGACAGCAGCTGACCAGCCCCAGCATTTT	CAIGTAADQPQHF
TRBV7-6	NA	TRBJ2-7	few	TGTGCCAGCAGGGGGGCGGACTCCTACGAGCAGTACTTC	CASRGADSYEQYF
TRBV4-2	TRBD1	TRBJ2-1	NA	TGTGCCAGCATCTCGGGACAGGGGCCCAATGAGCAGTTCTTC	CASISGQGPNEQFF
TRBV6-5	NA	TRBJ2-1	many	TGTGCCAGCAGTTACCCCTCTTTCCTAGTAACCCCCGATTACAATGAGCAGTTCTTC	CASSYPSFLVTPDYNEQFF
TRBV3-1	NA	TRBJ2-2	many	TGTGCCAGCAGCCCTCCGGGACGGCCGTTGGCCGGGGAGCTGTTTTTT	CASSPPGRPLAGELFF
TRBV6-6	NA	TRBJ1-4	many	TGTGCCAGCAGTTACTCGTTACGTCAGGAAAAACTGTTTTTT	CASSYSLRQEKLFF
TRBV7-9	NA	TRBJ1-1	few	TGTGCCAGCAGCCCCCGCACAGGGTACATTAACACTGAAGCTTTCTTT	CASSPRTGYINTEAFF
TRBV6-5	NA	TRBJ1-5	NA	TGTGCCAGCAGTTATATGGGGAGTCCGCAGCCCCAGCATTTT	CASSYMGSPQPQHF
TRBV7-3	NA	TRBJ2-1	NA	TGTGCCAGCAGCGCCGGGGGAACCTACAATGAGCAGTTCTTC	CASSAGGTYNEQFF
TRBV7-9	NA	TRBJ1-1	NA	TGTGCCAGCAGCTTATGGGGAGAACTGAACACTGAAGCTTTCTTT	CASSLWGELNTEAFF
TRBV3-1	NA	TRBJ1-2	NA	TGTGCCAGCAGCCGAGCAGGGAGTTTAGGTGGCTACACCTTC	CASSRAGSLGGYTF
TRBV6-2/TRBV6-3	TRBD2	TRBJ2-5	NA	TGTGCCAGCAGCTTAGATCAGGGAGCGGGGGAGGGGAAGACCCAGTACTTC	CASSLDQGAGEGKTQYF
TRBV6-1	TRBD1	TRBJ2-2	few	TGTGCCAGCAGGAGGGACAGGAGTTACACCGGGGAGCTGTTTTTT	CASRRDRSYTGELFF
TRBV12-3/TRBV12-4	NA	TRBJ1-3	NA	TGTGCCAGCAGTCCCAGCAGGGACTCTGGAAACACCATATATTTT	CASSPSRDSGNTIYF
TRBV18	TRBD1	TRBJ1-4	many	TGTGCCAGCTCACCAGGCAGGGGGAATGAAAAACTGTTTTTT	CASSPGRGNEKLFF
TRBV29-1	TRBD1	TRBJ2-3	few	TGCAGCTCCCGGGACAGTCCTATAATAACAGATACGCAGTATTTT	CSSRDSPIITDTQYF
TRBV5-1	TRBD1	TRBJ1-2	many	TGCGCCAGCAGCTTCGGGACAGGGGGCCTTGGCTACACCTTC	CASSFGTGGLGYTF
TRBV20-1	NA	TRBJ1-5	few	TGCAGTGCTAGAGAGAAAGGGAGACAGCCCCAGCATTTT	CSAREKGRQPQHF